These T cell receptor beta chains were read from a single sample in a study of siplizumab effects on memory and regulatory T cells. Profiled with immunoSEQ multiplex PCR; TCRdb holds only in-frame clones, not every one. The repertoire holds tens of thousands of clones, with more than 95% as singletons. What was sequenced was naive CD4+ T cells sorted from blood. These receptors all come from a human donor in good health. Each CDR3 is given with its conserved first and last residue. Fields, in order: D gene, V gene, J gene, clone size, CDR3 DNA, CDR3 protein. A D gene is named only where the DNA matches it firmly. Size tells how often a clone was seen (once, few, many) or the class of an expanded clone, and some rows leave it out.

TRBD1	TRBV7-9	TRBJ1-5	few	TGTGCCAGCAGCTCGACAGGGAATGATCAGCCCCAGCATTTT	CASSSTGNDQPQHF
-	TRBV7-8	TRBJ1-6	-	TGTGCCAGCAGCTTAGGTGGGGGCTCCCTCCACTTT	CASSLGGGSLHF
-	TRBV18	TRBJ1-1	-	TGTGCCAGCTCACCACCCGGGCGGGACCTAATTGCTTTCTTT	CASSPPGRDLIAFF
-	TRBV7-9	TRBJ1-1	-	TGTGCCAGCAGCTTAGAGGGAGGAGGGAACACTGAAGCTTTCTTT	CASSLEGGGNTEAFF
-	TRBV7-2	TRBJ1-5	-	TGTGCCAGCAGCTTAAGGGGCAATCAGCCCCAGCATTTT	CASSLRGNQPQHF
-	TRBV2	TRBJ2-5	-	TGTGCCAGTCAGGAGGGGATAGAGACCCAGTACTTC	CASQEGIETQYF
TRBD1	TRBV7-3	TRBJ1-2	-	TGTGCCAGCAGCTTAACGTTCGGGGACAGGGTTGGCTACACCTTC	CASSLTFGDRVGYTF
-	TRBV6-6	TRBJ1-4	-	TGTGCCAGCAGACAAGCCATAGCGGGGAGTGAAAAACTGTTTTTT	CASRQAIAGSEKLFF
TRBD1	TRBV6-4	TRBJ2-1	-	TGTGCCAGCGCACAGGGGCTACGCTCCTACAATGAGCAGTTCTTC	CASAQGLRSYNEQFF
TRBD1	TRBV5-1	TRBJ1-1	-	TGCGCCAGCAGCTTTACAGGGGCAGAGATGAACACTGAAGCTTTCTTT	CASSFTGAEMNTEAFF
TRBD1	TRBV10-3	TRBJ2-7	-	TGTGCCGCCAATTCAGGGGGCGCTCCCAGGGACGAGCAGTACTTC	CAANSGGAPRDEQYF
TRBD1	TRBV4-1	TRBJ1-2	-	TGCGCCAGCAGCCAAGCACAGGGGGGAGGACGGTACACCTTC	CASSQAQGGGRYTF
-	TRBV6-1	TRBJ1-2	-	TGTGCCAGCAGTGAAGCCGGGGGGTATGGCTACACCTTC	CASSEAGGYGYTF
-	TRBV5-4	TRBJ2-5	-	TGTGCCAGCAGCTTTGGGTTACCAAATCAAGAGACCCAGTACTTC	CASSFGLPNQETQYF
TRBD1	TRBV6-1	TRBJ2-4	-	TGTGCCAGCGGGACAGGGGGGTACTTC	CASGTGGYF